What follows are 31 T cell receptor beta chains derived from one specimen sequenced in a study of post-analysis software for immune sequencing data. Study results and limitations: TRBV segments more frequent in patients than in controls numbered about 5 and included TRBV5-6, TRBV5-1 and TRBV20-1.

TCR beta libraries were prepared from cDNA with unique molecular identifiers. TCRdb re-derived calls from the PCR reads in MiXCR, one entry per CDR3 protein. This sample has fewer than 850,000 distinct CDR3 sequences, with about 27% found just once. These receptors' antigens are unknown. Sequencing was carried out using blood. The source of these receptors is a girl aged 5 to 17 with multiple sclerosis.

This rearrangement joins TRBV3-1 to TRBJ2-7; D may match TRBD1 or TRBD2 (6 bases each). From germline, CDR1 is LGHDT and CDR2 YNNKEL (reference sequence). Deletions cut 0 bases from V and 1 base from J, with 16 bases between. This CDR3 has 17 amino acids. The CDR3 DNA sequence: TGTGCCAGCAGCCAAGACCGGGGGACATCTAGTTCCTACGAGCAGTACTTC. Translated, it gives CASSQDRGTSSSYEQYF.

The CDR3 here is CSAGALSSTDTQYF. CDR3 nucleotides: TGCAGTGCTGGCGCGTTATCTAGCACAGATACGCAGTATTTT. The chain couples TRBV20-1 to TRBJ2-3; D not resolved. The V gene's germline CDR1 is DFQATT and CDR2 SNEGSKA (reference sequence). The germline V and J ends were trimmed by 5 bases and 0 bases, with 12 bases remaining between them. The CDR3 is made up of 14 amino acids.

The table lists this clonotype with a few counts. The genes are TRBV7-2 and TRBJ1-1; D might be TRBD1 (6 bases). This CDR3 contains 16 residues. Trimming stripped 2 bases from V and 0 bases from J, with 13 bases between. The V gene's germline CDR1 is SGHTA and CDR2 FQGNSA. CDR3 in DNA: TGTGCCAGCAGCTTACGGGGGACAACTATGAACACTGAAGCTTTCTTT. Translated: CASSLRGTTMNTEAFF.

At least ten counts were recorded for this clonotype. The rearrangement joins TRBV10-2 to TRBJ2-1, with D unclear. Between the trimmed V and J ends, which lost 3 bases and 10 bases, there was a span of 10 bases. Germline CDR1 is WSHSY and CDR2 is SAAADI. The CDR3 sequence is 12 residues long. This CDR3 reads CASSERYEEQFF. The CDR3 nucleotides are TGCGCCAGCAGTGAAAGGTATGAAGAGCAGTTCTTC.

This clonotype was seen a few times. The chain couples TRBV2 to TRBJ2-1; either TRBD1 or TRBD2 may fit D (5 bases each). Looked up from germline, CDR1 is SNHLY and CDR2 is FYNNEI. V lost 6 bases and J 8 bases, leaving 17 bases between the germline ends. This CDR3 has 14 amino acids. CDR3 protein: CASRGPGPLDEQFF. The CDR3, as DNA: TGTGCCAGCAGGGGTCCGGGGCCTTTGGATGAGCAGTTCTTC.

The J gene is TRBJ2-3, the V gene TRBV20-1; D is undetermined. The germline V and J ends were trimmed by 0 bases and 2 bases, with 12 bases remaining between them. The CDR3 consists of 15 residues. CDR1 is DFQATT, CDR2 SNEGSKA, per germline (reference sequence). The CDR3 DNA reads TGCAGTGCTAGAGATCTTCAAACAGCCACAGATACGCAGTATTTT. It translates to CSARDLQTATDTQYF.

This clonotype was seen more than once but under ten times. The chain is built from TRBV6-2 or TRBV6-3 and TRBJ1-2, with D maybe TRBD1 (5 bases). V was cut by 7 bases and J by 4 bases, with 16 bases left in between. This CDR3 is 14 amino acids long. The germline gives CDR1 MNHEY, CDR2 SVGEGT. CDR3 nucleotides: TGTGCCAGCACCGCTACCGGGACCCGCTATGGCTACACCTTC. This codes for CASTATGTRYGYTF.

This clonotype has more than one count but fewer than ten. The chain links TRBV4-3 to TRBJ2-7, with 9 bases lining up with TRBD1. Germline-derived CDR1 and CDR2 are LGHNA and YSLEER. CDR3 length equals 14 residues. V was pared by 3 bases and J by 6 bases, with 6 bases of the junction left unmatched. CDR3 protein: CASSHLQGAGEQYF. Written as DNA, the CDR3 is TGCGCCAGCAGCCATTTACAGGGGGCCGGCGAGCAGTACTTC.

The chain couples TRBV7-2 to TRBJ2-3; 11 positions agree with TRBD1. After removal of 4 bases from V and 1 base from J, the junction contained 4 bases not matched to a gene. The germline V gene has CDR1 SGHTA and CDR2 FQGNSA. CDR3 length equals 16 residues. CDR3 protein: CASSSRTGGGTDTQYF. The DNA of the CDR3 is TGTGCCAGCAGCTCCCGGACAGGGGGCGGCACAGATACGCAGTATTTT.

The chain carries TRBV20-1 and TRBJ1-5; D call uncertain. The V end lost 3 bases, the J end lost 3 bases, and 9 bases lay between the germline ends. The germline CDR1 and CDR2 sequences are DFQATT and SNEGSKA (reference sequence). The CDR3 is 13 residues long. The CDR3 is CSASAGNNQPQHF. The CDR3 DNA reads TGCAGTGCTAGTGCGGGAAACAATCAGCCCCAGCATTTT.

This clonotype turned up a few times. J is TRBJ2-3 and V is TRBV6-5; a possible D gene is TRBD1 (5 bases). The CDR3 spans 13 residues. Looked up from germline, CDR1 is MNHEY and CDR2 is SVGAGI. V lost 6 bases to trimming and J lost 5 bases, with 12 bases between them. CDR3 residues: CASRPQGIDTQYF. The CDR3 nucleotides are TGTGCCAGCAGACCGCAGGGAATAGATACGCAGTATTTT.

This clonotype appeared once. The chain couples TRBV24-1 to TRBJ2-1, with D possibly TRBD1 on 6 matching bases. Germline lookup yields CDR1 KGHDR and CDR2 SFDVKD. V was cut by 0 bases and J by 6 bases, with 11 bases left in between. The CDR3 loop spans 15 amino acids. CDR3 in amino acids: CATSDLGIGGNEQFF. The CDR3 DNA reads TGTGCCACCAGTGATTTGGGGATAGGGGGCAATGAGCAGTTCTTC.

The CDR3 reads CASSGAGNTEAFF. The CDR3, as DNA: TGCGCCAGCAGCGGAGCAGGGAACACTGAAGCTTTCTTT. The J gene is TRBJ1-1, the V gene TRBV5-1; D is undetermined. The CDR3 spans 13 residues. The germline V and J ends were trimmed by 4 bases and 1 base, with 8 bases remaining between them. The germline V gene encodes CDR1 SGHRS and CDR2 YFSETQ.

The chain carries TRBV20-1 and TRBJ2-3; a weak D match, TRBD2 (8 bases). Germline assignment: CDR1 DFQATT and CDR2 SNEGSKA (reference sequence). V lost 8 bases to trimming and J lost 2 bases, with 23 bases between them. This CDR3 has 16 amino acids. DNA for the CDR3: TGCAGTAACAGCGGGAGCCACGGGACAGACACAGATACGCAGTATTTT. It yields the protein CSNSGSHGTDTDTQYF.

The V call is TRBV19, the J call TRBJ2-5; 8 bases align to TRBD1. The DNA end favors TRBJ2-7, so the J call may be wrong. In germline, CDR1 is LNHDA, CDR2 SQIVND (reference sequence). There are 18 residues in the CDR3. CDR3 in DNA: TGTGCCAGTAGTATGAGGACAGGGCAGACACCCCGGGCCTACGAGCAGTACTTC. It is translated as CASSMRTGQTPRAYEQYF.

The CDR3 coding sequence is TGCGCCAGCAGCCCCGGGTCGCGGCAGGGCAACATTCAGTACTTC. Its protein product is CASSPGSRQGNIQYF. This chain connects TRBV5-1 to TRBJ2-7, with D possibly TRBD1 on 5 matching bases. The end of the DNA aligns better with TRBJ2-4, so the J call may be wrong. Germline CDR1 SGHRS, CDR2 YFSETQ. The CDR3 has 15 amino acids.

This clonotype was detected only a few times. V gene TRBV9 combines with J gene TRBJ2-7, with 7 bases lining up with TRBD1. This CDR3 comprises 14 residues. Germline V gene lookup returns CDR1 SGDLS and CDR2 YYNGEE. The trim removed 4 bases at V and 3 bases at J, leaving 7 bases unmatched. CDR3 loop: CASSPGDRDYEQYF. The CDR3, as DNA: TGTGCCAGCAGCCCCGGGGACAGAGACTACGAGCAGTACTTC.

Only a few counts were recorded for this clonotype. J is TRBJ2-5 and V is TRBV7-2; D is uncertain. Germline CDR1 is SGHTA and CDR2 is FQGNSA. The V and J ends lost 3 bases and 3 bases respectively, with 11 bases between them. The CDR3 is 14 residues long. The CDR3 DNA reads TGTGCCAGCAGCTTTAGGCGCGGAAAAGAGACCCAGTACTTC. It encodes CASSFRRGKETQYF.

J is TRBJ2-4 and V is TRBV15, with D possibly being TRBD1 (5 bases). The J call may be in error: the DNA end matches TRBJ2-5 better. Germline V gene sequence: CDR1 LNHNV, CDR2 YYDKDF (reference sequence). This CDR3 region has 15 residues. CDR3 protein: CATSPRYDSQETQYF. The DNA of the CDR3 is TGTGCCACCAGCCCACGTTACGACAGCCAAGAGACCCAGTACTTC.

The sample holds a few counts of this clonotype. This rearrangement joins TRBV20-1 to TRBJ2-5; 8 bases are shared with TRBD1. Unmatched junction bases numbered 17, after V lost 0 bases and J lost 11 bases. The germline V gene has CDR1 DFQATT and CDR2 SNEGSKA (reference sequence). The length of the CDR3 is 16 residues. CDR3 nucleotide sequence: TGCAGTGCTAGAGATACAACACAGGGGGGTCGAGGGGAGCAGTACTTC. This encodes CSARDTTQGGRGEQYF.

This chain links TRBV2 with TRBJ2-5, with 10 bases fitting TRBD2. The CDR3 spans 15 residues. Germline CDR1 is SNHLY and CDR2 is FYNNEI. After removal of 6 bases from V and 0 bases from J, the junction contained 4 bases not matched to a gene. In DNA, the CDR3 is TGTGCCAGCAGCCCGGGACTAGCGTACCAAGAGACCCAGTACTTC. Translation: CASSPGLAYQETQYF. The variable domain in full, completed from reference TRBV2 and TRBJ2-5, reads EPEVTQTPSHQVTQMGQEVILRCVPISNHLYFYWYRQILGQKVEFLVSFYNNEISEKSEIFDDQFSVERPDGSNFTLKIRSTKLEDSAMYFCASSPGLAYQETQYFGPGTRLLVL.

A few counts support this clonotype. This rearrangement joins TRBV7-9 to TRBJ2-5; 7 bases are shared with TRBD2. The CDR3 covers 15 residues. J gave up 1 base and V 3 bases, and 5 bases lay outside the gene matches. Germline CDR1 is SEHNR and CDR2 is FQNEAQ (reference sequence). CDR3 loop: CASSFGIAGQETQYF. In DNA form, the CDR3 reads TGTGCCAGCAGCTTCGGGATAGCGGGCCAAGAGACCCAGTACTTC.

The chain uses TRBV4-1 and TRBJ2-7; 10 nucleotides agree with TRBD1. The ends lost 2 bases at V and 4 bases at J; junction bases unmatched: 5. This CDR3 region has 15 residues. CDR1 is MGHRA, CDR2 YSYEKL, per germline. This CDR3 is CASSQQTGGIYEQYF. The CDR3 DNA is TGCGCCAGCAGCCAACAGACAGGGGGCATTTACGAGCAGTACTTC.

The chain links TRBV5-6 to TRBJ1-2, with TRBD1 as a possible D gene (5 bases). Trimming stripped 2 bases from V and 3 bases from J, with 23 bases between. CDR1 is SGHDT, CDR2 YYEEEE, per germline. This CDR3 has 18 amino acids. This CDR3 reads CASSLNGPGNLGYYGYTF. Written as DNA, the CDR3 is TGTGCCAGCAGCTTAAACGGTCCAGGGAATCTCGGGTACTATGGCTACACCTTC.

This chain uses TRBV12-3 or TRBV12-4 with TRBJ1-3; D ambiguous. The V end lost 3 bases, the J end lost 2 bases, and 8 bases lay between the germline ends. The CDR3 runs 14 residues. CDR3 nucleotide sequence: TGTGCCAGCAGTTTTAACAGTGCTGGAAACACCATATATTTT. As protein: CASSFNSAGNTIYF.

A few counts support this clonotype. This chain connects TRBV12-3 or TRBV12-4 to TRBJ2-1; no reliable D call. The CDR3 is 13 amino acids. V lost 2 bases to trimming and J lost 5 bases, with 7 bases between them. CDR3 sequence: CASSLFSDNEQFF. CDR3 nucleotides: TGTGCCAGCAGTTTATTTTCGGACAATGAGCAGTTCTTC.

As to this clonotype: The junction departs from germline at one end; a sequencing error may be responsible. The rearrangement links TRBV20-1 to TRBJ2-1, with 8 bases identical to TRBD1. The length of the CDR3 is 15 residues. CDR1 and CDR2 (germline): DFQATT, SNEGSKA (reference sequence). CDR3 nucleotide sequence: TGCAGTGCAAGAGGCCAGGGGGCGGCCTACAATGAGCAGTTCTTC. Its translation: CSARGQGAAYNEQFF.

Many counts were recorded for this clonotype. J is TRBJ2-1 and V is TRBV29-1; either TRBD1 or TRBD2 may fit D (5 bases each). Germline lookup yields CDR1 SQVTM and CDR2 ANQGSEA. Trimming stripped 4 bases from V and 4 bases from J, with 8 bases between. The CDR3 runs 12 residues. CDR3 sequence (DNA): TGCAGCGTTGCGGGGCAGTACAATGAGCAGTTCTTC. As protein: CSVAGQYNEQFF.

This clonotype has only a few counts. This chain uses TRBV4-1 with TRBJ2-1; the D is unclear. V was trimmed by 3 bases and J by 3 bases, leaving 9 bases between them. Per germline, CDR1 MGHRA and CDR2 YSYEKL. The CDR3 is made up of 14 amino acids. DNA for the CDR3: TGCGCCAGCAGCCACGTAGGCGGCTACAATGAGCAGTTCTTC. It codes for CASSHVGGYNEQFF.

The chain combines TRBV7-2 with TRBJ2-1, with unresolved D. From germline, CDR1 is SGHTA and CDR2 FQGNSA. The CDR3 has 17 residues. The V gene lost 3 bases and the J gene lost 0 bases, with 15 bases spanning the gap. CDR3 in amino acids: CASSFATGPSSYNEQFF. Written as DNA, the CDR3 is TGTGCCAGCAGCTTCGCCACGGGTCCGAGCTCCTACAATGAGCAGTTCTTC.

The chain is built from TRBV3-1 and TRBJ2-5, with 7 bases that match TRBD2. The CDR3 length is 14 residues. V trimming: 3 bases; J trimming: 5 bases; junction bases outside the gene matches: 6. CDR1 and CDR2 from the germline V gene are LGHDT and YNNKEL (reference sequence). DNA for the CDR3: TGTGCCAGCAGCCAGGCGCAGGGAGGGGAGACCCAGTACTTC. Translated, it gives CASSQAQGGETQYF.